The rows below give T cell receptor beta chains drawn from one sample of a study of T cells after yellow fever vaccination. TCRdb processed the 5' RACE reads anew with MiXCR; each CDR3 protein has one entry. Of approximately 150,000 distinct CDR3 sequences listed, 7% to 10% are singletons. Sequencing was performed on CD8+ T cells sorted from PBMCs, taken 45 days after the yellow fever booster vaccination. Every receptor here comes from a man aged 18 to 30 who received the YFV17D yellow fever vaccine. CDR3s include the opening cysteine and the closing phenylalanine or tryptophan. D genes are given only for firm matches. Clone sizes are given selectively: once, few, many, or a class where the clone is expanded.

.	.	TRBV19	TRBJ2-1	CASSMWRGFNEQFF	TGTGCCAGTAGTATGTGGCGGGGCTTCAATGAGCAGTTCTTC
few	.	TRBV6-2/TRBV6-3	TRBJ2-1	CASSYRRGRFSYNEQFF	TGTGCCAGCAGTTACAGGCGGGGACGATTCTCCTACAATGAGCAGTTCTTC
many	.	TRBV6-5	TRBJ1-5	CASSYSYPPSSNQPQHF	TGTGCCAGCAGCTATTCCTACCCCCCGTCGAGCAATCAGCCCCAGCATTTT
few	.	TRBV4-3	TRBJ2-1	CASSQDGGYNEQFF	TGCGCCAGCAGCCAAGATGGCGGGTACAATGAGCAGTTCTTC
few	.	TRBV12-3/TRBV12-4	TRBJ1-1	CASTGSYTEAFF	TGTGCCAGCACAGGGAGTTACACTGAAGCTTTCTTT
few	TRBD2	TRBV7-6	TRBJ2-5	CASSLAQRGDWETQYF	TGTGCCAGCAGCTTAGCTCAGCGGGGGGACTGGGAGACCCAGTACTTC
many	.	TRBV27	TRBJ2-2	CASSLGGPGELFF	TGTGCCAGCAGTTTGGGTGGACCCGGGGAGCTGTTTTTT
.	.	TRBV7-9	TRBJ2-7	CASSLNQGLEQYF	TGTGCCAGCAGCTTAAACCAGGGGCTCGAGCAGTACTTC
few	.	TRBV5-1	TRBJ1-1	CASSLGFAGDPEAFF	TGCGCCAGCAGCTTGGGATTTGCGGGGGACCCTGAAGCTTTCTTT
.	.	TRBV4-1	TRBJ2-7	CASSQEWSNPVEQYF	TGCGCCAGCAGCCAAGAATGGAGCAATCCAGTAGAGCAGTACTTC
few	TRBD2	TRBV7-6	TRBJ2-7	CASSLGAGESYEQYF	TGTGCCAGCAGCTTAGGGGCGGGGGAGTCCTACGAGCAGTACTTC
many	.	TRBV4-1	TRBJ2-2	CASSQGQGPGELFF	TGCGCCAGCAGCCAAGGCCAGGGACCCGGGGAGCTGTTTTTT
few	.	TRBV7-9	TRBJ2-1	CASAPGGGTGSYNEQFF	TGTGCCAGCGCCCCTGGAGGGGGAACCGGGTCCTACAATGAGCAGTTCTTC
few	.	TRBV6-1	TRBJ2-7	CASSEDPSYEQYF	TGTGCCAGCAGTGAAGATCCCAGCTACGAGCAGTACTTC
many	.	TRBV18	TRBJ2-7	CASSHRDHRPYEQYF	TGTGCCAGCTCACACCGGGACCACCGACCCTACGAGCAGTACTTC
few	.	TRBV7-9	TRBJ2-3	CASENPGAGTDTQYF	TGTGCCAGCGAAAACCCAGGGGCCGGGACAGATACGCAGTATTTT
many	TRBD1	TRBV12-3/TRBV12-4	TRBJ2-4	CASSWGQKNIQYF	TGTGCCAGCAGTTGGGGACAGAAAAACATTCAGTACTTC
many	.	TRBV7-6	TRBJ2-3	CASSLEVSDTQYF	TGTGCCAGCAGCTTAGAGGTCTCAGATACGCAGTATTTT
many	.	TRBV7-9	TRBJ1-2	CASSVSGLEGYTF	TGTGCCAGCAGCGTATCGGGCCTGGAGGGCTACACCTTC
few	.	TRBV28	TRBJ1-1	CASSSLGHSVPPMNTEAFF	TGTGCCAGCAGTTCCCTTGGGCACTCCGTCCCGCCCATGAACACTGAAGCTTTCTTT
few	.	TRBV7-9	TRBJ2-7	CASSLGGTLPYEQYF	TGTGCCAGCAGCTTAGGGGGGACGCTCCCCTACGAGCAGTACTTC
.	.	TRBV11-2	TRBJ2-7	CASSLGWYEQYF	TGTGCCAGCAGCTTAGGTTGGTACGAGCAGTACTTC
many	.	TRBV4-1	TRBJ1-4	CASSHLTGDYEKLFF	TGCGCCAGCAGCCATCTTACAGGCGATTATGAAAAACTGTTTTTT
.	.	TRBV2	TRBJ1-1	CASSGDWGTEAFF	TGTGCCAGCAGTGGGGACTGGGGCACTGAAGCTTTCTTT
few	.	TRBV12-3/TRBV12-4	TRBJ2-1	CASSFAGAHEQFF	TGTGCCAGCAGTTTTGCAGGGGCGCATGAGCAGTTCTTC
.	.	TRBV12-3/TRBV12-4	TRBJ2-7	CASSLDLYEQYF	TGTGCCAGCAGTTTGGACTTGTACGAGCAGTACTTC
.	TRBD1	TRBV12-3/TRBV12-4	TRBJ1-1	CASSLGGQGAGYEAFF	TGTGCCAGCAGTTTAGGGGGACAGGGGGCTGGATATGAAGCTTTCTTT
.	.	TRBV25-1	TRBJ2-5	CASSPELPFPGTPQETQYF	TGTGCCAGCAGTCCTGAATTGCCCTTCCCCGGGACTCCACAAGAGACCCAGTACTTC
.	.	TRBV4-1	TRBJ2-7	CASSQSPGPGYEQYF	TGCGCCAGCAGCCAGTCCCCCGGCCCCGGGTACGAGCAGTACTTC
few	TRBD1	TRBV19	TRBJ2-7	CASSIGAGGFF	TGTGCCAGTAGTATTGGGGCAGGGGGATTCTTC